The sequence of this T cell receptor (beta chain) was determined in a study of blood T cell repertoires in COVID-19. About the research overall: Both acute and convalescent COVID-19 samples were obtained from the United States, Italy and Spain. PBMCs, B-cell-depleted T cells, or T cells were the source of the cDNA or gDNA that made up the material.

V was cut by 9 bases and J by 5 bases, with 13 bases left in between. Germline CDR1 and CDR2: SNHLY and FYNNEI. The CDR3 loop spans 13 amino acids. The assay was immunoSEQ multiplex PCR, and TCRdb's table has in-frame clones only and misses some. The table lists roughly 200,000 clones, approximately 85% of them singletons, with 8.2% in the top ten. Specimen: peripheral blood. The TCR comes from a woman at least 80 years old with COVID-19, enrolled during active disease. V is TRBV2 and J is TRBJ1-4, with a tentative D call TRBD1 (5 bases). In nucleotides, the CDR3 is TGTGCCAGAGGGGCACAGGTCAATGAAAAACTGTTTTTT. This encodes CARGAQVNEKLFF.